This T cell receptor (beta chain) was retrieved from a study of Tregs in tolerant kidney transplant recipients. Findings and caveats of the study: Tregs expanded with activated donor B cells seemed most donor-specific.

V gave up 0 bases and J gave up 1 base, with 4 bases separating them. Germline V CDR1 and CDR2: MGHRA, YSYEKL. This CDR3 is built from 15 residues. Clones were sequenced by immunoSEQ multiplex PCR, and TCRdb holds only the in-frame ones, with some missing. The top ten hold roughly 5% of the sample, which has over 50,000 clones, about four fifths seen once. As regards this clone: Its antigen remains unidentified.

Sample: CD4+ T cells from blood. This TCR was recovered from a human donor in good health. The rearrangement uses TRBV4-1 and TRBJ2-6; no definite D call. The DNA of the CDR3 is TGCGCCAGCAGCCAAGAAGGTTCTGGGGCCAACGTCCTGACTTTC. Its translation is CASSQEGSGANVLTF.